The 4 T cell receptor beta chains below all came from one sample that was sequenced in a study of cytomegalovirus exposure and HLA in healthy donors. Researchers ran the PCR with 60 Vbeta and 13 Jbeta primers. Using immunoSEQ multiplex PCR, the repertoire was profiled, and TCRdb retains in-frame clones only, with some absent. The table shows 140,000 or so clones, with 74% occurring only once. The specimen sequenced was PBMCs. The origin of the receptors is a man between 18 and 29 years old in good health and CMV-seropositive.

The rearrangement links TRBV6-1 to TRBJ1-1; tentatively, D is TRBD1 (6 bases). Per the germline V gene, CDR1 is MNHNS and CDR2 is SASEGT. V lost 4 bases, J lost 0 bases, and 18 bases lay in between. This CDR3 has 17 residues. CDR3 in DNA: TGTGCCAGCAGTGTTCAAGCAGGGGCAGCCCTGAACACTGAAGCTTTCTTT. As protein: CASSVQAGAALNTEAFF.

V gene TRBV19 combines with J gene TRBJ2-3, with D possibly matching TRBD2 (6 bases). V was pared by 2 bases and J by 2 bases, with 17 bases between. The CDR3 runs to 17 residues. Per the germline V gene, CDR1 is LNHDA and CDR2 is SQIVND (reference sequence). In DNA, the CDR3 is TGTGCCAGTAGTATATGGAGCGGGTCAACTGACACAGATACGCAGTATTTT. Amino acids: CASSIWSGSTDTDTQYF.

This clone was picked up a small number of times. The genes are TRBV6-4 and TRBJ2-1, with D possibly matching TRBD2 (5 bases). The CDR3 is made up of 13 amino acids. Germline V gene sequence: CDR1 MRHNA, CDR2 SNTAGT. V lost 5 bases to trimming and J lost 2 bases, with 7 bases between them. CDR3 coding DNA: TGTGCCAGCAGTTCCGGGACCTACAATGAGCAGTTCTTC. Translation gives CASSSGTYNEQFF.

The chain has TRBV7-3 and TRBJ1-2, with a weak D call TRBD1 (5 bases). Germline CDR1 and CDR2: SGHTA and FQGTGA. Trimming cost V 3 bases and J 6 bases, with 14 bases left between them. The CDR3 is made up of 14 amino acids. Written as DNA, the CDR3 is TGTGCCAGCAGCTTGTCCGGCAGGGAGGATGGCTACACCTTC. It specifies CASSLSGREDGYTF. Looking up the rest from reference TRBV7-3 and TRBJ1-2 gives the full variable domain: GAGVSQTPSNKVTEKGKYVELRCDPISGHTALYWYRQSLGQGPEFLIYFQGTGAADDSGLPNDRFFAVRPEGSVSTLKIQRTERGDSAVYLCASSLSGREDGYTFGSGTRLTVV.